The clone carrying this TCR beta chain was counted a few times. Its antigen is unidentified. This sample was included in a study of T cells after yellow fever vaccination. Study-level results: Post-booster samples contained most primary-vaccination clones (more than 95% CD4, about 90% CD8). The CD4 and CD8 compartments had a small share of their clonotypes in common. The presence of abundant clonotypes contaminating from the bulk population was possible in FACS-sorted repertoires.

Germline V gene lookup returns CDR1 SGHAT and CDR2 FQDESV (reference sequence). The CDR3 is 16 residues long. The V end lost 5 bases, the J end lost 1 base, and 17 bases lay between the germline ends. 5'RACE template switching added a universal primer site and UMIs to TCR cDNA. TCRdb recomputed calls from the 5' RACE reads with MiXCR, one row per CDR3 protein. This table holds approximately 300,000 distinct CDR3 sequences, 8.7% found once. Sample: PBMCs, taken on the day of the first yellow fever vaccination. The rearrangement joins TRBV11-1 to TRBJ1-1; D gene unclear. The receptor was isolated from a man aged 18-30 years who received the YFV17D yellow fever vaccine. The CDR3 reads CASSPSDGFRNTEAFF. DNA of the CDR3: TGTGCCAGCAGCCCAAGCGACGGGTTTCGGAACACTGAAGCTTTCTTT.